Listed below are T cell receptor beta chains from one sample, sequenced in a study of cytotoxic CD8 clonotypes in ibrutinib-treated CLL. TCRdb keeps only in-frame clones here, not all; method: immunoSEQ multiplex PCR. The top ten clones hold about 6% of a sample with some 200,000 clones, roughly 77% of them seen once. This sample comprised PBMCs, obtained after 12 months of ibrutinib treatment. Receptors were obtained from a human donor with chronic lymphocytic leukemia. Each CDR3 is given with its conserved first and last residue. D genes are given only for firm matches. Only part of the rows carry a size: once, few, many, or a class if the clone is expanded.

-,TRBJ2-2,TRBV15,-,CATRTGTSNTGELFF,TGTGCCACCAGGACCGGGACCTCGAACACCGGGGAGCTGTTTTTT
-,TRBJ2-3,TRBV14,once,CASSQDQSATDTQYF,TGTGCCAGCAGCCAAGATCAGTCCGCCACAGATACGCAGTATTTT
-,TRBJ2-1,TRBV6-6,-,CASSPRDEQFF,TGTGCCAGCAGTCCTCGGGATGAGCAGTTCTTC
TRBD1,TRBJ1-4,TRBV18,-,CASSPPGTVFTNEKLFF,TGTGCCAGCTCACCACCAGGGACAGTCTTCACTAATGAAAAACTGTTTTTT
-,TRBJ2-7,TRBV7-8,-,CASSQVPGTSYEQYF,TGTGCCAGCAGCCAAGTTCCGGGAACCTCCTACGAGCAGTACTTC
-,TRBJ2-7,TRBV30,-,CAWSPPVGSYEQYF,TGTGCCTGGAGTCCCCCGGTGGGCTCCTACGAGCAGTACTTC
TRBD1,TRBJ2-3,TRBV15,-,CATSRHRQGPTQYF,TGTGCCACCAGCAGGCATAGACAGGGACCTACGCAGTATTTT
TRBD2,TRBJ2-5,TRBV5-1,-,CASSAGGAPETQYF,TGCGCCAGCTCAGCGGGAGGGGCTCCAGAGACCCAGTACTTC
TRBD1,TRBJ1-2,TRBV29-1,many,CSVSQGAIYGYTF,TGCAGCGTTAGCCAGGGGGCGATCTATGGCTACACCTTC
-,TRBJ2-5,TRBV5-1,-,CASSFGGVRGQETQYF,TGCGCCAGCAGCTTTGGGGGCGTTCGCGGGCAAGAGACCCAGTACTTC
-,TRBJ2-5,TRBV5-1,-,CASSTPTGPQETQYF,TGCGCCAGCAGCACCCCAACAGGGCCCCAAGAGACCCAGTACTTC
-,TRBJ2-7,TRBV7-9,few,CASSIHRVEDEQYF,TGTGCCAGCAGCATCCACAGGGTTGAGGACGAGCAGTACTTC
-,TRBJ1-4,TRBV4-1,-,CASSQDRNFNEKLFF,TGCGCCAGCAGCCAAGACAGGAACTTTAATGAAAAACTGTTTTTT
-,TRBJ2-5,TRBV7-9,-,CASSPGRGETQYF,TGTGCCAGCAGCCCGGGACGGGGGGAGACCCAGTACTTC
-,TRBJ2-7,TRBV19,-,CASSQGKSYEQYF,TGTGCCAGTAGCCAGGGAAAATCCTACGAGCAGTACTTC
TRBD1,TRBJ1-2,TRBV6-1,-,CASNPDRGGGGYTF,TGTGCCAGCAATCCGGACAGGGGCGGGGGCGGCTACACCTTC
-,TRBJ1-2,TRBV28,-,CASSLAGSYGYTF,TGTGCCAGCAGTTTAGCAGGTTCCTATGGCTACACCTTC
-,TRBJ1-4,TRBV7-2,-,CASSLALGSQGLFF,TGTGCCAGCAGCTTAGCTCTGGGCAGCCAAGGACTGTTTTTT
-,TRBJ1-1,TRBV7-3,-,CASSSANRVMNTEAFF,TGTGCCAGCAGCTCGGCAAACAGGGTAATGAACACTGAAGCTTTCTTT
-,TRBJ1-5,TRBV27,once,CASSRPAQPQHF,TGTGCCAGCAGTCGGCCCGCGCAGCCCCAGCATTTT